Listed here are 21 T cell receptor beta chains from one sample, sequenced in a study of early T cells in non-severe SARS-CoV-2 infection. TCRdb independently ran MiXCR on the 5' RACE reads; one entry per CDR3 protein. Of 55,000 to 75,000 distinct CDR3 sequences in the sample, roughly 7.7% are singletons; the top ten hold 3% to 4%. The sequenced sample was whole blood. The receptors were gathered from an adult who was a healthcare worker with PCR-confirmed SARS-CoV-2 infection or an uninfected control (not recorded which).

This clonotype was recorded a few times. The CDR3 loop is CASSRVNPGGETQYF. The DNA for the CDR3 is TGCGCCAGCAGCCGAGTAAACCCTGGAGGAGAGACCCAGTACTTC. The V and J genes are TRBV4-1 and TRBJ2-5, with D perhaps matching TRBD2 (5 bases). V lost 4 bases and J lost 4, with 16 bases in between. CDR3 length: 15 amino acids. The V gene's germline CDR1 is MGHRA and CDR2 YSYEKL.

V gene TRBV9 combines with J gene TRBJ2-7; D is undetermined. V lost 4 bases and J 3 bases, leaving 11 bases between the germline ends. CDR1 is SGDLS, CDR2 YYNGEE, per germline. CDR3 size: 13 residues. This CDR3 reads CASSLEQDYEQYF. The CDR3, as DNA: TGTGCCAGCAGCCTCGAACAAGACTACGAGCAGTACTTC.

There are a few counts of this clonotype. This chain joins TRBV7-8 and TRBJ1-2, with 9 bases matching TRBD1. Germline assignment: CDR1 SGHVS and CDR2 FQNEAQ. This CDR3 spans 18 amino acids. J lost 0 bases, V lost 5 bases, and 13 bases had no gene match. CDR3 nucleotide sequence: TGTGCCAGCAGCGTTTACAGGGGGCGAAGTGGGCCTAACTATGGCTACACCTTC. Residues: CASSVYRGRSGPNYGYTF.

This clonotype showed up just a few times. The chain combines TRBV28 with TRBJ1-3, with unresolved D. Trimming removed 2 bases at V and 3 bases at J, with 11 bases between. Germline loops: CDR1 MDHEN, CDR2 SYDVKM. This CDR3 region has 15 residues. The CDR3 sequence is CASSLKGGFGNTIYF. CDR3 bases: TGTGCCAGCAGTTTAAAAGGCGGATTTGGAAACACCATATATTTT.

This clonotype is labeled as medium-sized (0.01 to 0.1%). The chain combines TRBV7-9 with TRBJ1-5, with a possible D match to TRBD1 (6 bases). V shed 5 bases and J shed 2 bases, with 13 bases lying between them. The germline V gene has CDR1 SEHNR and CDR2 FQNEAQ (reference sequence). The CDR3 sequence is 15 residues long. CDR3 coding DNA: TGTGCCAGCAGCCTAGGACAGCCCGGCAATCAGCCCCAGCATTTT. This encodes CASSLGQPGNQPQHF. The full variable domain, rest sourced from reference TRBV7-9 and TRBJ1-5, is DTGVSQNPRHKITKRGQNVTFRCDPISEHNRLYWYRQTLGQGPEFLTYFQNEAQLEKSRLLSDRFSAERPKGSFSTLEIQRTEQGDSAMYLCASSLGQPGNQPQHFGDGTRLSIL.

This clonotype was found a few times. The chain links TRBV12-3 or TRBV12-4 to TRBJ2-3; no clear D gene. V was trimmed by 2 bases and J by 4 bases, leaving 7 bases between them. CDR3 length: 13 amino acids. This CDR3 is CASSLKSPDTQYF. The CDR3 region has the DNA TGTGCCAGCAGTTTAAAGTCACCAGATACGCAGTATTTT.

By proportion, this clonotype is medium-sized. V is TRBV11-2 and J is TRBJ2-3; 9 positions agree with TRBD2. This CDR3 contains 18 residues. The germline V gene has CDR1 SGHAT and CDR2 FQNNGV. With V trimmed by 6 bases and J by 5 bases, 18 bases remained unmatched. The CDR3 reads CASRLARGGAGDKDTQYF. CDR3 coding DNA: TGTGCCAGCAGACTGGCGCGGGGGGGAGCGGGAGACAAAGATACGCAGTATTTT.

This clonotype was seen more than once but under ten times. The CDR3, as DNA: TGCGCCAGCAGTGAGCCTGCGGGGGAAACTAATGAAAAACTGTTTTTT. It is translated as CASSEPAGETNEKLFF. The chain is built from TRBV10-2 and TRBJ1-4, with a tentative D call TRBD1 (5 bases). The V end was cut by 2 bases, the J end by 1 base, with 11 bases between. Germline CDR1 is WSHSY and CDR2 is SAAADI. This CDR3 region has 16 residues.

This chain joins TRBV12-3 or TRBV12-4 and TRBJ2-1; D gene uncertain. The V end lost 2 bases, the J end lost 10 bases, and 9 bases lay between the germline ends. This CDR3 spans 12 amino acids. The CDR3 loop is CASSLSYGEQFF. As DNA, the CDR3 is TGTGCCAGCAGTTTAAGTTACGGGGAGCAGTTCTTC.

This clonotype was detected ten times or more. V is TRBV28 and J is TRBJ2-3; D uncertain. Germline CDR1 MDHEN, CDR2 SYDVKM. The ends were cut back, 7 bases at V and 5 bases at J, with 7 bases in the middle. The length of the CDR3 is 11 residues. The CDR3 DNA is TGTGCCAGCACCCGTAGAGATACGCAGTATTTT. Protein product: CASTRRDTQYF. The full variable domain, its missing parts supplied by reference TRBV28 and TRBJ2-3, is DVKVTQSSRYLVKRTGEKVFLECVQDMDHENMFWYRQDPGLGLRLIYFSYDVKMKEKGDIPEGYSVSREKKERFSLILESASTNQTSMYLCASTRRDTQYFGPGTRLTVL.

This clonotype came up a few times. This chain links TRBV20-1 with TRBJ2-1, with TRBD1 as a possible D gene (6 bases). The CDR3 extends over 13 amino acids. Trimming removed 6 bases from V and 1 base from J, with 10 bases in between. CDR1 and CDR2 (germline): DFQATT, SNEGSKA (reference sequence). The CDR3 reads CSAQQGSYNEQFF. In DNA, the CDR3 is TGCAGTGCCCAGCAGGGGTCCTACAATGAGCAGTTCTTC.

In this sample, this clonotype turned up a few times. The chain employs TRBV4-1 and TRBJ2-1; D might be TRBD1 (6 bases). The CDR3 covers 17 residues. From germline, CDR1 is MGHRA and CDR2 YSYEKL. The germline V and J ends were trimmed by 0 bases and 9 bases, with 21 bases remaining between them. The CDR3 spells CASSQEGWDTVIGEQFF. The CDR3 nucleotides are TGCGCCAGCAGCCAAGAAGGGTGGGACACCGTAATCGGTGAGCAGTTCTTC.

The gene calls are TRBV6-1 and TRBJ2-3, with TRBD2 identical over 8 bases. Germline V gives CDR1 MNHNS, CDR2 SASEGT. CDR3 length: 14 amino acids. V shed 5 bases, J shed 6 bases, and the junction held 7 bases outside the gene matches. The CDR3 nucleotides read TGTGCCAGCAGTACTACTAGCGGAGGGGATACGCAGTATTTT. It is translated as CASSTTSGGDTQYF.

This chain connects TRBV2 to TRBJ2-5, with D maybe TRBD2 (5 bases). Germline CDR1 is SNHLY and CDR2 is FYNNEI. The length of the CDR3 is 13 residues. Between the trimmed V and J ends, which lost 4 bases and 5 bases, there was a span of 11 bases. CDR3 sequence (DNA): TGTGCCAGCAGTGTAGAGAGGGTGGAGACCCAGTACTTC. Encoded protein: CASSVERVETQYF.

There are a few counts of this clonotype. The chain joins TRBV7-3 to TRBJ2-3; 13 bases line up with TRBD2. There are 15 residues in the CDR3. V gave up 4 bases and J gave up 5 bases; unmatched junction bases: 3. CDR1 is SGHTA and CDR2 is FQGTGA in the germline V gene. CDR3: CASSSLAGGEDTQYF. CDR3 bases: TGTGCCAGCAGCTCACTAGCGGGAGGGGAAGATACGCAGTATTTT. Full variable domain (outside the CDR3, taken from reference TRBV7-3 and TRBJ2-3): GAGVSQTPSNKVTEKGKYVELRCDPISGHTALYWYRQSLGQGPEFLIYFQGTGAADDSGLPNDRFFAVRPEGSVSTLKIQRTERGDSAVYLCASSSLAGGEDTQYFGPGTRLTVL.

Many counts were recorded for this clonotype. The CDR3 coding sequence is TGTGCCAGCAGCCAAGGGGGCAATGAGCAGTTCTTC. This gives the protein CASSQGGNEQFF. This chain joins TRBV3-1 and TRBJ2-1; D is unclear. Trimming cost V 1 base and J 6 bases, with 4 bases left between them. Germline CDR1 and CDR2: LGHDT and YNNKEL (reference sequence). The CDR3 covers 12 residues.

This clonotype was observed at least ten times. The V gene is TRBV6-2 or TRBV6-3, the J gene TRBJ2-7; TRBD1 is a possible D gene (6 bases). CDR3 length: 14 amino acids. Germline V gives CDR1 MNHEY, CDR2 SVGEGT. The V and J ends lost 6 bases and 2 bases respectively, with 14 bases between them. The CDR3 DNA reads TGTGCCAGCAGCCGCGACAGGACCACCTACGAGCAGTACTTC. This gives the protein CASSRDRTTYEQYF.

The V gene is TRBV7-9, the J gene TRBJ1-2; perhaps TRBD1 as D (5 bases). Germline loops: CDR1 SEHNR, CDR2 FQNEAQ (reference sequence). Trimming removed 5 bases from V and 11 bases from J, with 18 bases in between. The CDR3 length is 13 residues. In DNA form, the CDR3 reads TGTGCCAGCAGCGGGTCTGGGACCATTTTTTACACCTTC. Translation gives CASSGSGTIFYTF.

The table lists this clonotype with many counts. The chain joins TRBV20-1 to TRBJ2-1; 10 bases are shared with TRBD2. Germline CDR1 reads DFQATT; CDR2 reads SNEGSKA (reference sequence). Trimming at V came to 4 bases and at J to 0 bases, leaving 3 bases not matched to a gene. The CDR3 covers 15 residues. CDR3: CSAISGRRSYNEQFF. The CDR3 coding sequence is TGCAGTGCTATTAGCGGGAGGCGCTCCTACAATGAGCAGTTCTTC.

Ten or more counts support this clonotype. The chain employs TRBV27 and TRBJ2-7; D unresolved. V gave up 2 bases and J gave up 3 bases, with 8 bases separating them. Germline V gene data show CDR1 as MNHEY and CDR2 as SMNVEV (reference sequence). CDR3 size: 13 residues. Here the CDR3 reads CASSLRLLYEQYF. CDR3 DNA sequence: TGTGCCAGCAGTTTAAGACTCCTCTACGAGCAGTACTTC.

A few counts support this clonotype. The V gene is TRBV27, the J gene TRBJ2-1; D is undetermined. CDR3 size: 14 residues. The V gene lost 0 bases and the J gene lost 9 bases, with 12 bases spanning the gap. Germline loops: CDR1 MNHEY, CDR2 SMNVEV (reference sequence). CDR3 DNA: TGTGCCAGCAGTTTATCGAAAGCTCTACCTGAGCAGTTCTTC. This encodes CASSLSKALPEQFF.